The 4 T cell receptor beta chains reported below all come from one sample, sequenced in a study of CD8 T cells in Susac syndrome. With random hexamers, 0.5 to 1 ug RNA was reverse transcribed. TCRdb re-derived calls from the immunoSEQ multiplex PCR reads in MiXCR, one entry per CDR3 protein. The sample consists of about 200,000 distinct CDR3 sequences, nearly 97% of them appearing once. The sequenced sample consisted of CD4+ T cells from PBMCs. These receptors came from a human donor with multiple sclerosis.

This clonotype has a handful of counts. The chain employs TRBV29-1 and TRBJ2-7; D uncertain. Looked up from germline, CDR1 is SQVTM and CDR2 is ANQGSEA. Trimming removed 1 base at V and 0 bases at J, with 13 bases between. CDR3 size: 15 residues. CDR3 sequence (DNA): TGCAGCGTTGAAGGGACGACAATGAGCTCCTACGAGCAGTACTTC. This sequence encodes CSVEGTTMSSYEQYF.

The chain links TRBV20-1 to TRBJ2-7, with a weak D call TRBD2 (5 bases). Trimming left V 1 base short and J 6 bases short, with 13 bases between. Germline CDR1 reads DFQATT; CDR2 reads SNEGSKA (reference sequence). This CDR3 is built from 13 residues. The CDR3 here is CSARVTNSGEQYF. CDR3 DNA: TGCAGTGCTAGAGTAACTAACAGCGGCGAGCAGTACTTC.

This chain uses TRBV11-2 with TRBJ2-7, with no clear D. Trimming left V 3 bases short and J 2 bases short, with 8 bases between. The CDR3 runs 13 residues. CDR1 SGHAT and CDR2 FQNNGV come from the germline V gene. CDR3 coding DNA: TGTGCCAGCAGCTTCGGGCTCACCTACGAGCAGTACTTC. Protein: CASSFGLTYEQYF.

The rearrangement uses TRBV4-1 and TRBJ2-7, with a weak D call TRBD1 (6 bases). This CDR3 is 15 amino acids long. Trimming cost V 2 bases and J 2 bases, with 13 bases left between them. Germline-derived CDR1 and CDR2 are MGHRA and YSYEKL. The CDR3 here is CASSQKTGHPYEQYF. CDR3 coding DNA: TGCGCCAGCAGCCAAAAAACAGGGCATCCCTACGAGCAGTACTTC.